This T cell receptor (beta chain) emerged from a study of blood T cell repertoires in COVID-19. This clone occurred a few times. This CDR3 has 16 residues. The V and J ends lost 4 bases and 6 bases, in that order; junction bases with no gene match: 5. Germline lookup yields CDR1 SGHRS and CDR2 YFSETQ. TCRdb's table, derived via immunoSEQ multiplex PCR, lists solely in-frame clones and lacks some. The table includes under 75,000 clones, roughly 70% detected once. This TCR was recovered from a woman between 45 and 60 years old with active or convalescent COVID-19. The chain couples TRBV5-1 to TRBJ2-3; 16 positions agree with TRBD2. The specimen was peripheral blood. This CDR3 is CASSGPGLAGGDTQYF. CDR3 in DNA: TGCGCCAGCAGCGGCCCGGGACTAGCGGGAGGGGATACGCAGTATTTT.